A selection of T cell receptor beta chains follows, all from one sample in a study of blood T cells in healthy people across ages. A single record per CDR3 protein comes from TCRdb applying MiXCR to the 5' RACE reads. The top ten clones hold 15% to 20% of a sample with hundreds of thousands of distinct CDR3 sequences, roughly 26% of them seen once. The sample consisted of blood. The receptor source for this set is a woman aged 80 or over in good health. The CDR3 runs from the conserved cysteine through the conserved F or W. A D gene is named only where the DNA matches it firmly. Clone size is stated in some rows and not others, as once, few, many or a class when expanded.

abundance	v_gene	d_gene	j_gene	CDR3aa	CDR3nt
-	TRBV6-2/TRBV6-3	-	TRBJ1-2	CASMGASQGFAGHTF	TGTGCCAGCATGGGAGCCAGCCAGGGATTTGCTGGCCACACCTTC
many	TRBV6-6	-	TRBJ2-1	CASTSGGRANEQFF	-
-	TRBV6-6	-	TRBJ1-5	CASSYGRESNQPQHF	TGTGCCAGCAGTTACGGGCGGGAAAGCAATCAGCCCCAGCATTTT
-	TRBV20-1	TRBD2	TRBJ2-7	CSARPTSGRYEQYF	TGCAGTGCTAGACCTACTAGCGGGAGATACGAGCAGTACTTC
-	TRBV20-1	-	TRBJ2-4	CSARDGAAPGNF	TGCAGTGCTAGAGATGGAGCAGCCCCGGGGAACTTC
-	TRBV14	-	TRBJ2-1	CASSQDPGPYNEQFF	TGTGCCAGCAGCCAAGACCCCGGCCCGTACAATGAGCAGTTCTTC
-	TRBV15	TRBD1	TRBJ2-3	CATSNHRDRGWADTQYF	TGTGCCACCAGCAACCACCGGGACAGGGGTTGGGCAGATACGCAGTATTTT
-	TRBV18	-	TRBJ2-1	CASSPVVLDEQFF	TGTGCCAGCTCACCGGTAGTTTTGGACGAGCAGTTCTTC
many	TRBV7-6	TRBD2	TRBJ2-5	CASSLWGSGGRETQYF	TGTGCCAGCAGCTTGTGGGGTAGCGGGGGACGAGAGACCCAGTACTTC
many	TRBV12-3/TRBV12-4	-	TRBJ1-2	CASSTTTNYGHTF	TGTGCCAGCAGTACGACAACTAACTATGGCCACACCTTC
many	TRBV10-3	-	TRBJ2-1	CAISETNEQFF	TGTGCCATCAGTGAAACCAATGAGCAGTTCTTC
many	TRBV5-6	TRBD2	TRBJ2-5	CASSPFGSGGPGTQYF	TGTGCCAGCAGCCCCTTTGGAAGCGGGGGACCCGGGACCCAGTACTTC
-	TRBV12-3/TRBV12-4	-	TRBJ2-3	CATVKANTDTQYF	TGTGCCACCGTCAAGGCAAACACAGATACGCAGTATTTT
few	TRBV10-3	TRBD2	TRBJ2-7	CAISEPRTSSYEQYF	TGTGCCATCAGTGAGCCAAGGACTAGCTCCTACGAGCAGTACTTC
many	TRBV7-2	TRBD1	TRBJ2-1	CASSMPPPGQSNNEQFF	TGTGCCAGCAGCATGCCGCCCCCGGGACAGAGTAACAATGAGCAGTTCTTC
many	TRBV5-4	TRBD2	TRBJ2-5	CASSDGTSSQETQYF	TGTGCCAGCAGCGACGGGACTAGCAGCCAAGAGACCCAGTACTTC
-	TRBV5-6	TRBD2	TRBJ2-2	CAGSLVAGRINTGELFF	TGTGCCGGCAGCTTGGTAGCGGGCAGGATTAACACCGGGGAGCTGTTTTTT
many	TRBV10-3	-	TRBJ1-6	CAISPVALRTHSPLHF	TGTGCCATCAGTCCAGTCGCCCTCCGAACGCATTCACCCCTCCACTTT
many	TRBV7-2	TRBD1	TRBJ1-2	CASSLGQGIDYGYTF	TGTGCCAGCAGCTTAGGACAGGGGATCGACTATGGCTACACCTTC
many	TRBV7-9	-	TRBJ2-1	CASSRSTSYNEQFF	TGTGCCAGCAGCCGATCGACATCCTACAATGAGCAGTTCTTC
many	TRBV20-1	TRBD1	TRBJ2-4	CSAHRDRESKNIQYF	TGCAGTGCTCACCGGGACAGGGAATCCAAAAACATTCAGTACTTC
many	TRBV4-3	TRBD2	TRBJ2-3	CASSQGFRAGGPIASTDTQYF	TGCGCCAGCAGCCAGGGGTTTCGGGCGGGGGGACCTATTGCTAGCACAGATACGCAGTATTTT
-	TRBV3-1	TRBD2	TRBJ2-7	CASTHSGSRYEQYF	TGTGCCAGCACCCATAGCGGGAGTAGGTACGAGCAGTACTTC
-	TRBV20-1	TRBD1	TRBJ1-2	CSAREGTAVGYTF	TGCAGTGCTAGAGAGGGGACAGCGGTCGGCTACACCTTC
few	TRBV29-1	-	TRBJ1-2	CSVESPTSNYGYTF	TGCAGCGTTGAATCCCCCACCTCTAACTATGGCTACACCTTC
-	TRBV7-9	-	TRBJ2-7	CASSLEVGPGGLHEQYF	TGTGCCAGCAGCTTAGAAGTTGGGCCAGGGGGGCTCCACGAGCAGTACTTC
-	TRBV11-2	-	TRBJ1-3	CASSLGWTVPNSGNTIYF	TGTGCCAGCAGCTTAGGGTGGACAGTCCCTAACTCTGGAAACACCATATATTTT
many	TRBV29-1	-	TRBJ2-5	CSVESVGVRTQYF	TGCAGCGTTGAGTCCGTCGGGGTTAGGACCCAGTACTTC
-	TRBV10-2	-	TRBJ2-1	CASSASATRHSEQFF	TGCGCCAGCAGTGCTTCAGCGACGAGGCACAGTGAGCAGTTCTTC
-	TRBV4-3	-	TRBJ1-3	CASSQGAAGSEGGNTIYF	TGCGCTAGCAGCCAAGGAGCGGCAGGGAGCGAGGGTGGAAACACCATATATTTT
few	TRBV7-2	-	TRBJ1-4	CASSLRWDEELFF	TGTGCCAGCAGCTTGAGGTGGGATGAAGAACTGTTTTTT
many	TRBV15	-	TRBJ2-1	CATSKGKGGNEQFF	TGTGCCACCAGCAAGGGGAAGGGGGGCAATGAGCAGTTCTTC
many	TRBV6-1	-	TRBJ2-7	CASSSKSGPFNEQYF	TGTGCCAGCAGTTCAAAGAGCGGTCCGTTTAACGAGCAGTACTTC
-	TRBV6-2/TRBV6-3	TRBD1	TRBJ2-5	CASSHTGTGDFPQYF	TGTGCCAGCTCACATACCGGGACAGGGGATTTCCCCCAGTACTTC
many	TRBV4-3	-	TRBJ2-5	CASSQASGPTGIETQYF	TGCGCCAGCAGCCAAGCCTCGGGGCCTACAGGGATCGAGACCCAGTACTTC
many	TRBV6-2/TRBV6-3	-	TRBJ2-5	CASSPRTKETQYF	TGTGCCAGCAGCCCCAGGACAAAAGAGACCCAGTACTTC
few	TRBV6-5	-	TRBJ1-1	CASISDSRASEAFF	TGTGCTAGCATCTCTGACAGTCGGGCATCTGAAGCTTTCTTT
-	TRBV7-9	-	TRBJ2-7	CASSLGGLTNRPYEQYF	TGTGCCAGCAGCTTAGGGGGACTCACTAACCGTCCCTACGAGCAGTACTTC
-	TRBV11-2	-	TRBJ2-5	CASSWGRNSALEQYF	TGTGCCAGCAGTTGGGGGCGAAACTCAGCTTTAGAGCAGTACTTC
few	TRBV25-1	-	TRBJ1-1	CASSELGLNTEAFF	TGTGCCAGCAGTGAACTAGGCTTGAACACTGAAGCTTTCTTT
-	TRBV27	-	TRBJ2-2	CASSLSTGNTGGLFF	TGTGCCAGCAGTTTGTCGACAGGGAACACCGGGGGGCTGTTTTTT
-	TRBV30	TRBD1	TRBJ1-5	CAWSLPDRDQPQHF	TGTGCCTGGAGTCTACCCGACAGGGATCAGCCCCAGCATTTT
many	TRBV5-1	TRBD1	TRBJ2-5	CASSWTGGGVETQYF	TGCGCCAGCAGCTGGACAGGGGGCGGCGTGGAGACCCAGTACTTC
-	TRBV12-3/TRBV12-4	-	TRBJ1-4	CASSLAIWGATNEKLFF	TGTGCCAGCAGTTTAGCTATATGGGGTGCAACTAATGAAAAACTGTTTTTT
-	TRBV5-8	-	TRBJ2-4	CASSLRSDTRAKNIQYF	TGTGCCAGCAGCTTACGTAGTGACACTCGAGCCAAAAACATTCAGTACTTC
many	TRBV6-6	-	TRBJ1-6	CASRSPPYNSPLHF	TGTGCCAGCAGGAGTCCACCCTATAATTCACCCCTCCACTTT
many	TRBV7-2	TRBD1	TRBJ2-7	CASSLGVGTGNEQYF	TGTGCCAGCAGCTTAGGGGTTGGGACAGGGAACGAGCAGTACTTC
few	TRBV18	TRBD1	TRBJ2-5	CASSTGTGMRETQYF	TGTGCCAGCTCAACGGGGACAGGGATGCGGGAGACCCAGTACTTC
many	TRBV3-1	-	TRBJ2-4	CASSSERGRGNIQYF	TGTGCCAGCAGCTCTGAACGGGGACGTGGAAACATTCAGTACTTC
few	TRBV6-2/TRBV6-3	TRBD1	TRBJ1-3	CASSARTGSGNTIYF	TGTGCCAGCAGCGCCAGGACAGGGTCCGGAAACACCATATATTTT
many	TRBV12-3/TRBV12-4	TRBD1	TRBJ2-3	CASSPRTGRTDTQYF	TGTGCCAGCAGTCCCCGGACAGGGCGAACAGATACGCAGTATTTT
many	TRBV18	TRBD1	TRBJ1-5	CASSTGQGSNQPQHF	TGTGCCAGCTCAACGGGACAGGGGAGCAATCAGCCCCAGCATTTT
-	TRBV20-1	TRBD2	TRBJ2-1	CSADEAGGYNEQFF	TGCAGTGCCGACGAAGCGGGGGGGTACAATGAGCAGTTCTTC
-	TRBV20-1	TRBD2	TRBJ2-7	CSASLPGLAGGPYGDEQYF	TGCAGTGCTAGTTTACCGGGACTAGCGGGAGGTCCCTATGGGGACGAGCAGTACTTC
few	TRBV2	TRBD2	TRBJ2-7	CASSIAGPAYEQYF	TGTGCCAGCAGTATAGCGGGACCCGCCTACGAGCAGTACTTC
-	TRBV12-3/TRBV12-4	-	TRBJ2-1	CASSLRSAFGQFF	TGTGCCAGCAGTTTAAGGTCAGCGTTCGGGCAGTTCTTC
many	TRBV7-9	-	TRBJ1-1	CASSPFGENTEAFF	TGTGCCAGCAGCCCCTTTGGAGAGAACACTGAAGCTTTCTTT